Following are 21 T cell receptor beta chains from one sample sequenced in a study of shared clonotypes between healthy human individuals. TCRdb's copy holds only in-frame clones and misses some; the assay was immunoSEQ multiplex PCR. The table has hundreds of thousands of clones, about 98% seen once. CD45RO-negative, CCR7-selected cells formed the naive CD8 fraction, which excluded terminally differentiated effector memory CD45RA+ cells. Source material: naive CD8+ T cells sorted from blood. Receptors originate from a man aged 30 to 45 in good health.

The chain's CDR3 is CASSLGRGAVQPQHF. In DNA, the CDR3 is TGTGCCAGCAGCTTAGGGCGGGGGGCGGTTCAGCCCCAGCATTTT. This sequence joins TRBV7-9 and TRBJ1-5, with D tentatively TRBD1 (6 bases). Trimming pared 1 base from V and 6 bases from J, leaving 13 bases between. Germline CDR1 reads SEHNR; CDR2 reads FQNEAQ (reference sequence). There are 15 residues in the CDR3.

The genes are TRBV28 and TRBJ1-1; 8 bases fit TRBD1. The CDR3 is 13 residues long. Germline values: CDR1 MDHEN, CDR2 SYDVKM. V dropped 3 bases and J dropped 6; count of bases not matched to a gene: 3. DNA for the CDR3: TGTGCCAGCAGTTTGGGGACAGGATCTGAAGCTTTCTTT. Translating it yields CASSLGTGSEAFF.

CDR3 sequence (DNA): TGTGCCAGCAGCGGCAGCCGGGACAGGGGTTTCTACGAGCAGTACTTC. Its protein is CASSGSRDRGFYEQYF. V usage is TRBV9 and J usage is TRBJ2-7; 10 positions match TRBD1. CDR1 is SGDLS, CDR2 YYNGEE, per germline. Unmatched junction bases numbered 9, after V lost 3 bases and J lost 3 bases. This CDR3 has 16 residues.

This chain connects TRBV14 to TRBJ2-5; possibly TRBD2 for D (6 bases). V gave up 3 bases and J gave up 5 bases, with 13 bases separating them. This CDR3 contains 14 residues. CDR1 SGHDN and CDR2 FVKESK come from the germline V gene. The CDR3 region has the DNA TGTGCCAGCAGCCACTGGGGGGAGAAGGAGACCCAGTACTTC. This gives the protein CASSHWGEKETQYF.

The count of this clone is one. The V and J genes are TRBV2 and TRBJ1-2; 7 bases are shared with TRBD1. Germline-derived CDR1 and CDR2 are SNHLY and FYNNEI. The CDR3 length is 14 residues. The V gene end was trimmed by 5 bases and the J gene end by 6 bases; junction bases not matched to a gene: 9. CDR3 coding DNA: TGTGCCAGCAGTATCAGGGGGTGGCTGGATGGCTACACCTTC. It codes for CASSIRGWLDGYTF.

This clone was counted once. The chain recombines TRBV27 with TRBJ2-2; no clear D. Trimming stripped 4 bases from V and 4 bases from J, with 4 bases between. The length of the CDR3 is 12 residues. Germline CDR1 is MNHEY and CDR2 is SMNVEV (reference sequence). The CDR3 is CASSWSTGELFF. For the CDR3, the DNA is TGTGCCAGCAGTTGGAGCACCGGGGAGCTGTTTTTT.

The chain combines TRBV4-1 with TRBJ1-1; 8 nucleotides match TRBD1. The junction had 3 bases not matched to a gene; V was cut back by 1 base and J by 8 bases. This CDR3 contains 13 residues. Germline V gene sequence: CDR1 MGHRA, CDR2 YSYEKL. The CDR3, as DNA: TGCGCCAGCAGCCAAGGGACAGGGCCAGAAGCTTTCTTT. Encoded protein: CASSQGTGPEAFF.

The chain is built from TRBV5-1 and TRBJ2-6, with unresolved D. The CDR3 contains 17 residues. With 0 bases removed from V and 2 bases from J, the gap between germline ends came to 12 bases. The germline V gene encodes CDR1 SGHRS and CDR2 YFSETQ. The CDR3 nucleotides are TGCGCCAGCAGCTTGGTTCCGGAATCGGCTGGGGCCAACGTCCTGACTTTC. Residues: CASSLVPESAGANVLTF.

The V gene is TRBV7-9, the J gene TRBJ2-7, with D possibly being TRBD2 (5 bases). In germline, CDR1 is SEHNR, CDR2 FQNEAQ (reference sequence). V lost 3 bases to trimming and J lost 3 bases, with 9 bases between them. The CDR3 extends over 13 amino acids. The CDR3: CASSFPGFYEQYF. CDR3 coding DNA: TGTGCCAGCAGCTTTCCGGGGTTCTACGAGCAGTACTTC.

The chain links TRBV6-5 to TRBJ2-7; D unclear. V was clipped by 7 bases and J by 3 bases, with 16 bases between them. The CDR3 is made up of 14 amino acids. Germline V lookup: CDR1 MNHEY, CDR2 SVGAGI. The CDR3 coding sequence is TGTGCCAGCAAGGCGGTGGGCTCTGTCTACGAGCAGTACTTC. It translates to CASKAVGSVYEQYF.

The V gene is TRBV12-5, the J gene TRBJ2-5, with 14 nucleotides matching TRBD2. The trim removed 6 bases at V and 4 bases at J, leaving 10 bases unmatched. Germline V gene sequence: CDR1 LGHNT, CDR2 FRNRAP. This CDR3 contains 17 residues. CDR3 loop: CASGSSLGLAGGETQYF. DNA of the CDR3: TGTGCTAGTGGCTCCTCCCTCGGACTAGCGGGAGGAGAGACCCAGTACTTC.

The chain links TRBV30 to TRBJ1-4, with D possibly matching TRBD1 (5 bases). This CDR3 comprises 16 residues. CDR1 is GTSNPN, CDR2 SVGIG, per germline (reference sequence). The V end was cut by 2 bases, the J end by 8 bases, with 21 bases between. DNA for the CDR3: TGTGCCTGGAGTCCCCCCGGGACCTCAGTACGAGAAAAACTGTTTTTT. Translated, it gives CAWSPPGTSVREKLFF.

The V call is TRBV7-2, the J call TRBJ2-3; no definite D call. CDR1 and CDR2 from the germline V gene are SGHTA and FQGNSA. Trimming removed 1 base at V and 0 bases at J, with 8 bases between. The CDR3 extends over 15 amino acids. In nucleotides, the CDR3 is TGTGCCAGCAGCTTAGGACGGGTTAGCACAGATACGCAGTATTTT. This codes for CASSLGRVSTDTQYF. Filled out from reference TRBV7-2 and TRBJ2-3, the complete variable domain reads GAGVSQSPSNKVTEKGKDVELRCDPISGHTALYWYRQSLGQGLEFLIYFQGNSAPDKSGLPSDRFSAERTGGSVSTLTIQRTQQEDSAVYLCASSLGRVSTDTQYFGPGTRLTVL.

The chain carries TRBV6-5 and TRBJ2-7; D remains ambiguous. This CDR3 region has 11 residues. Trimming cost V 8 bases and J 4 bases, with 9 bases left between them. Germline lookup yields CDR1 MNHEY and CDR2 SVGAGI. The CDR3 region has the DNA TGTGCCAGCCGGTCGGCTTACGAGCAGTACTTC. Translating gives CASRSAYEQYF.

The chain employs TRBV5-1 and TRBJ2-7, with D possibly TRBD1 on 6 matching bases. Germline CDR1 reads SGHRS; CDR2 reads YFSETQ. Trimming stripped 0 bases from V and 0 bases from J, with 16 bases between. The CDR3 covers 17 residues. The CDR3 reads CASSLGLGGYSSYEQYF. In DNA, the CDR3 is TGCGCCAGCAGCTTGGGCCTAGGGGGATACAGCTCCTACGAGCAGTACTTC.

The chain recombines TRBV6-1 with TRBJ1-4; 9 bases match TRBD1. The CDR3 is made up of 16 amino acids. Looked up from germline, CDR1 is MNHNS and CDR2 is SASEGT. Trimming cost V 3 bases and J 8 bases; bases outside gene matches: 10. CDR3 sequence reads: CASSEPRRQGEEKLFF. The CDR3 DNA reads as TGTGCCAGCAGTGAGCCCCGCCGACAGGGGGAGGAAAAACTGTTTTTT.

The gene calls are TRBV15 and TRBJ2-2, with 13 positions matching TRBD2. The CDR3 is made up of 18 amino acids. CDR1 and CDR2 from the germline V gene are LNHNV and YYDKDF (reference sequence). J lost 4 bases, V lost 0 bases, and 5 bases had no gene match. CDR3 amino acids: CATSRDHGLAGVTGELFF. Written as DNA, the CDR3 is TGTGCCACCAGCAGAGATCATGGACTAGCGGGAGTCACCGGGGAGCTGTTTTTT.

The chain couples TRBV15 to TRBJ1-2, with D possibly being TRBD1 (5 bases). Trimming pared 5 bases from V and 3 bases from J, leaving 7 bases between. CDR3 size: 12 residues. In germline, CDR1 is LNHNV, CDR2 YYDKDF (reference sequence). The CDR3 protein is CATSGGDYGYTF. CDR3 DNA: TGTGCCACCAGCGGGGGAGACTATGGCTACACCTTC. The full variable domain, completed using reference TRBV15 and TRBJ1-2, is DAMVIQNPRYQVTQFGKPVTLSCSQTLNHNVMYWYQQKSSQAPKLLFHYYDKDFNNEADTPDNFQSRRPNTSFCFLDIRSPGLGDTAMYLCATSGGDYGYTFGSGTRLTVV.

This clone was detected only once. CDR3 amino acids: CASSSSASMVPQYF. CDR3 coding DNA: TGTGCCAGCAGTTCGAGCGCTTCGATGGTGCCGCAGTACTTC. The chain carries TRBV28 and TRBJ2-7; no reliable D call. The CDR3 is 14 residues long. V was shortened by 4 bases and J by 9 bases, with 19 bases between the two germline ends. CDR1 and CDR2 (germline): MDHEN, SYDVKM.

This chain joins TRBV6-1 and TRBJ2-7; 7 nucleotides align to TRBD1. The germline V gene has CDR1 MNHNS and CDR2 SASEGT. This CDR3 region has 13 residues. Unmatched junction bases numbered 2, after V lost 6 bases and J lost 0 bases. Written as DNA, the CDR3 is TGTGCCAGCAGAAGGGACAGCTCCTACGAGCAGTACTTC. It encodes CASRRDSSYEQYF.

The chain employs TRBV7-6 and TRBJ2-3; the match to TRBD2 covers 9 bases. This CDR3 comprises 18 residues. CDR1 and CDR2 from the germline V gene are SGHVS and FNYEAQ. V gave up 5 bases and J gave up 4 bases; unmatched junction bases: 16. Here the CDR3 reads CASSRRALAGEGPDTQYF. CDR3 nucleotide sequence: TGTGCCAGCAGCCGCCGTGCTTTAGCGGGAGAGGGGCCAGATACGCAGTATTTT.